This TCR beta chain is drawn from a study of blood T cell repertoires in COVID-19. Across the study: The United States, Italy and Spain supplied acute and convalescent COVID-19 samples. T cells, B-cell-depleted T cells, or PBMCs supplied cDNA or gDNA.

V lost 5 bases to trimming and J lost 0 bases; unmatched junction nucleotides: 6. This CDR3 region has 15 residues. The V gene's germline CDR1 is MNHNY and CDR2 SVGAGI (reference sequence). Original handling: Estimates of nucleated cell counts were drawn from the amplification of reference gene primers. Profiling relied on immunoSEQ multiplex PCR, and the TCRdb table lists in-frame clones only, not all of them. The V and J calls and clone size come from that table; D and trimming were worked out from the DNA. This table holds nearly 300,000 clones, more than 70% found once. This sequence joins TRBV6-6 and TRBJ2-7; 8 nucleotides agree with TRBD1. The sequence came from a woman between 25 and 40 years old who had recovered from COVID-19. Sequencing was carried out using peripheral blood. CDR3 sequence: CASSTDRASSYEQYF. The CDR3 nucleotides read TGTGCCAGCAGTACGGACAGGGCTAGCTCCTACGAGCAGTACTTC.